This T cell receptor beta chain was found in a study of T cell responses to AZD1222 COVID-19 vaccine. Study-level results: AZD1222 recipients seropositive at baseline numbered only six or seven.

Profiling relied on immunoSEQ multiplex PCR, and the TCRdb table lists in-frame clones only, not all of them. The sample has about 160,000 clones, 92% seen once; the top ten hold less than 1.3%. V was clipped by 2 bases and J by 3 bases; unmatched bases: 5. The CDR3 spans 15 residues. Germline values: CDR1 SGHRS, CDR2 YFSETQ. As to this clone: As yet, its antigen is unknown.

The rearrangement links TRBV5-1 to TRBJ2-7, with TRBD2 matching 10 bases. Sample: peripheral blood, taken 28 days after the second AZD1222 dose. The sequence came from an adult who received the AZD1222 COVID-19 vaccine. CDR3 protein: CASSLRLAGVYEQYF. Written as DNA, the CDR3 is TGCGCCAGCAGCTTACGGCTAGCGGGGGTCTACGAGCAGTACTTC.